The source of this T cell receptor (beta chain) is a study of CD8 T cells in ankylosing spondylitis. The V segment lost 3 bases and the J segment 2 bases; nucleotides outside the gene matches: 4. Germline V gene lookup returns CDR1 WNHNN and CDR2 SYGVQD (reference sequence). The CDR3 consists of 15 residues. With respect to this clonotype: Its antigen remains unidentified.

Study-wide results and caveats: Under 10 highly homologous variants formed a TCR beta motif that appeared characteristic of ankylosing spondylitis blood.

One entry per CDR3 protein results from TCRdb running MiXCR on the 5' RACE reads. This table has some 340,000 distinct CDR3 sequences, under 15% appearing once. This TCR was sampled from a male donor with ankylosing spondylitis or in good health (not recorded which). Specimen: blood, either unsorted or a sorted T cell fraction (not recorded which). The V gene is TRBV10-1, the J gene TRBJ2-1, with 7 positions matching TRBD1. DNA for the CDR3: TGCGCCAGCAGTGACAGGGGGTACACCTACAATGAGCAGTTCTTC. Protein sequence: CASSDRGYTYNEQFF.